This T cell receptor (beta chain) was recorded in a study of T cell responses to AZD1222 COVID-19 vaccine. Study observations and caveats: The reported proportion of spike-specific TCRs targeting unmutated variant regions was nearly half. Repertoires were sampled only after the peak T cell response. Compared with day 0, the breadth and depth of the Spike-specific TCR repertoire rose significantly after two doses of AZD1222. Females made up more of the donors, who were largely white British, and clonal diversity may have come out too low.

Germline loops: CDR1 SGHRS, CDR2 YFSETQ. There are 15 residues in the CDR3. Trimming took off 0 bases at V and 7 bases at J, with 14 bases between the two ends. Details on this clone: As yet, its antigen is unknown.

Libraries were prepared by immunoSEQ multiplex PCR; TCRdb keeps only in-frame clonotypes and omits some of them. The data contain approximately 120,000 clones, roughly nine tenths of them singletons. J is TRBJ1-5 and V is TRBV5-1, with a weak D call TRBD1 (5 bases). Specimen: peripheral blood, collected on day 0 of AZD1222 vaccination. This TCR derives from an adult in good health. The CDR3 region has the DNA TGCGCCAGCAGCTTGGATGTAGCACGGGGCCAGCCCCAGCATTTT. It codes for CASSLDVARGQPQHF.